This T cell receptor (beta chain) is drawn from a study of human T cells and chemical hapten exposure. Germline lookup yields CDR1 MNHEY and CDR2 SVGAGI. This CDR3 spans 15 amino acids. V gave up 5 bases and J gave up 5 bases, with 18 bases separating them. This clonotype has at least ten counts. Regarding time point: patch test 3, about 24 weeks after DPC sensitization. As to treatment: therapeutic diphenylcyclopropenone sensitization with weekly scalp DPC. Patients had alopecia, were aged 18 to 70, and were not pregnant. Attachment of unique molecular identifiers to individual cDNA molecules was performed in the library. TCRdb independently ran MiXCR on the RACE reads; one entry per CDR3 protein. The table has roughly 60,000 distinct CDR3 sequences, roughly an eighth seen once.

Source: whole blood, taken in connection with sensitization to the hapten diphenylcyclopropenone (DPC). The rearrangement joins TRBV6-5 to TRBJ1-1; possible D gene TRBD1, 6 bases. This clonotype originated in a man younger than 45 with alopecia areata. Some clones in this sample may be carry-over from other donors' samples. The CDR3 coding sequence is TGTGCCAGCAGTCAAATACAGGGTGTAGGGACTGAAGCTTTCTTT. Protein: CASSQIQGVGTEAFF.